One sample yielded the 17 T cell receptor beta chains listed below, sequenced in a study of blood T cell repertoires in COVID-19 (dated by TCRdb to 2018 to 2020). The library was obtained by the immunoSEQ multiplex PCR assay. Not all clones reach the TCRdb copy of this immuneACCESS table, which keeps in-frame sequences only. Checked studies attribute under half of the gap to unresolved V genes and leave the rest unexplained. Present in this sample are around 180,000 clones, around 80% of which were seen just once. Roughly 17% of the sample is taken by the ten largest. Sequenced: PBMCs or T cells enriched from blood (not recorded which). The receptors were gathered from a woman between 50 and 59 years old with acute COVID-19.

This chain joins TRBV3-1 (or the pseudogene TRBV3-2) and TRBJ1-6, with D maybe TRBD1 (6 bases). CDR3 size: 16 residues. The V end lost 1 base, the J end lost 7 bases, and 14 bases lay between the germline ends. CDR1 is LGHDT, CDR2 YNNKEL, per germline (reference sequence). The CDR3 DNA reads as TGTGCCAGCAGCCAAGGATCGGGACAACGGAATTCACCCCTCCACTTT. The encoded protein is CASSQGSGQRNSPLHF.

This chain joins TRBV7-9 and TRBJ2-3; the match to TRBD2 covers 13 bases. The J segment lost 6 bases and the V segment lost 5 bases, leaving 11 bases of the junction unmatched. From germline, CDR1 is SEHNR and CDR2 FQNEAQ (reference sequence). CDR3 length: 17 residues. DNA of the CDR3: TGTGCCAGCAGCCCTAGACGTATGACTAGCGGGGGGGATACGCAGTATTTT. It codes for CASSPRRMTSGGDTQYF.

The chain links TRBV19 to TRBJ1-6; D is possibly TRBD1 (5 bases). Germline values: CDR1 LNHDA, CDR2 SQIVND (reference sequence). Trimming left V 6 bases short and J 4 bases short, with 13 bases between. The CDR3 is 15 amino acids. CDR3 sequence reads: CASRIGTSYNSPLHF. The CDR3 DNA sequence: TGTGCCAGTAGGATTGGGACTAGTTATAATTCACCCCTCCACTTT.

The chain is built from TRBV7-9 and TRBJ2-1, with TRBD2 identical over 11 bases. Trimming removed 5 bases from V and 1 base from J; junction bases left unmatched: 4. Germline CDR1 reads SEHNR; CDR2 reads FQNEAQ (reference sequence). This CDR3 has 16 residues. As DNA, the CDR3 is TGTGCCAGCAGCCCCCCTAGCGGGGGGTCCTACAATGAGCAGTTCTTC. It yields the protein CASSPPSGGSYNEQFF.

This chain joins TRBV30 and TRBJ2-3; no clear D. V was trimmed by 4 bases and J by 0 bases, leaving 8 bases between them. The CDR3 has 13 amino acids. Germline CDR1 is GTSNPN and CDR2 is SVGIG (reference sequence). In nucleotides, the CDR3 is TGTGCCTGGAATGTCATCAGCACAGATACGCAGTATTTT. It yields the protein CAWNVISTDTQYF.

This clone is termed medium-sized. CDR3 coding DNA: TGTGCCAGCGAAGAGGGGGACACGAACACCGGGGAGCTGTTTTTT. Translated, it gives CASEEGDTNTGELFF. The chain links TRBV7-9 to TRBJ2-2; D is possibly TRBD1 (6 bases). Germline loops: CDR1 SEHNR, CDR2 FQNEAQ (reference sequence). The CDR3 consists of 15 residues. V dropped 8 bases and J dropped 0 bases, with 13 bases sitting between them.

In nucleotides, the CDR3 is TGTGCCAGCAGCCAAGGGACTAGCGGCCGGAGCGGGGAGCTGTTTTTT. Encoded protein: CASSQGTSGRSGELFF. The genes are TRBV4-2 and TRBJ2-2; 10 bases are a match to TRBD2. V dropped 1 base and J dropped 7; count of bases not matched to a gene: 6. CDR1 is LGHNA and CDR2 is YNFKEQ in the germline V gene. The CDR3 totals 16 residues.

This clone showed up just once. This chain links TRBV5-4 with TRBJ2-2, with 8 bases identical to TRBD1. The CDR3 is made up of 16 amino acids. Germline V gives CDR1 SGHNT, CDR2 YYREEE (reference sequence). V gave up 4 bases and J gave up 1 base; unmatched junction bases: 6. CDR3 bases: TGTGCCAGCAGCCCCCGGACAGGGCAGAACACCGGGGAGCTGTTTTTT. Protein product: CASSPRTGQNTGELFF.

The J gene is TRBJ2-1, the V gene TRBV14; TRBD1 agrees at 8 bases. Germline CDR1 reads SGHDN; CDR2 reads FVKESK. CDR3 size: 16 residues. V shed 5 bases and J 4 bases; nucleotides not matched to a gene: 10. The CDR3 is CASSERTGQVYNEQFF. The CDR3 nucleotides read TGTGCCAGCAGCGAAAGGACGGGACAGGTATACAATGAGCAGTTCTTC.

This clone has more than one count but fewer than ten. V usage is TRBV5-1 and J usage is TRBJ2-1; tentative D call: TRBD2 (5 bases). Germline-derived CDR1 and CDR2 are SGHRS and YFSETQ. CDR3 length: 16 amino acids. Between the trimmed V and J ends, which lost 0 bases and 2 bases, there was a span of 12 bases. CDR3 protein: CASSLAASGAYNEQFF. As DNA, the CDR3 is TGCGCCAGCAGCTTGGCCGCCTCCGGGGCCTACAATGAGCAGTTCTTC.

The chain combines TRBV11-2 with TRBJ2-1; 8 bases fit TRBD2. CDR1 SGHAT and CDR2 FQNNGV come from the germline V gene. With V trimmed by 4 bases and J by 5 bases, 7 bases remained unmatched. This CDR3 has 15 residues. As DNA, the CDR3 is TGTGCCAGCAGCTGGACGGGGGGGGGAGACAATGAGCAGTTCTTC. It codes for CASSWTGGGDNEQFF.

This chain uses TRBV3-1 (or the pseudogene TRBV3-2) with TRBJ1-5; 8 bases align to TRBD1. Germline V gene sequence: CDR1 LGHDT, CDR2 YNNKEL (reference sequence). After removal of 1 base from V and 7 bases from J, the junction contained 3 bases not matched to a gene. The CDR3 spans 14 residues. CDR3 nucleotides: TGTGCCAGCAGCCAAGGGGCAGGGGGCCAGCCCCAGCATTTT. It encodes CASSQGAGGQPQHF.

A single count supports this clone. This sequence joins TRBV5-1 and TRBJ2-3; no clear D. Trimming stripped 4 bases from V and 3 bases from J, with 12 bases between. The length of the CDR3 is 14 residues. Germline CDR1 and CDR2: SGHRS and YFSETQ. The CDR3 loop reads CASSPEAGTDTQYF. CDR3 bases: TGCGCCAGCAGCCCTGAAGCAGGTACAGATACGCAGTATTTT.

The chain links TRBV18 to TRBJ1-4; no firm D call. The CDR3 is made up of 14 amino acids. Germline V gene lookup returns CDR1 KGHSH and CDR2 LQKENI. Trimming pared 3 bases from V and 6 bases from J, leaving 11 bases between. CDR3 amino acids: CASSPGGRYEKLFF. The CDR3 DNA follows: TGTGCCAGCTCACCGGGAGGGCGCTATGAAAAACTGTTTTTT.

The V call is TRBV5-1, the J call TRBJ2-2; 10 positions match TRBD2. The V segment lost 0 bases and the J segment 1 base; nucleotides outside the gene matches: 3. Germline values: CDR1 SGHRS, CDR2 YFSETQ. The CDR3 is 17 amino acids. CDR3 DNA sequence: TGCGCCAGCAGCTTGGCTAGCGGGGGCCTGAACACCGGGGAGCTGTTTTTT. This translates into CASSLASGGLNTGELFF.

The CDR3 reads CASSQPGQLTHYTF. CDR3 sequence (DNA): TGTGCCAGCAGCCAACCGGGACAGCTAACCCACTACACCTTC. The chain uses TRBV3-1 (or the pseudogene TRBV3-2) and TRBJ1-2; 7 bases are a match to TRBD1. V was clipped by 2 bases and J by 10 bases; unmatched bases: 10. The V gene's germline CDR1 is LGHDT and CDR2 YNNKEL (reference sequence). CDR3 size: 14 residues.

This clone has just a few counts. V gene TRBV29-1 combines with J gene TRBJ2-3; weak D call: TRBD2 (7 bases). Germline V gene lookup returns CDR1 SQVTM and CDR2 ANQGSEA. V lost 7 bases and J 4 bases, leaving 12 bases between the germline ends. The CDR3 covers 12 residues. This CDR3 reads CSAFGGPDTQYF. CDR3 coding DNA: TGCAGCGCCTTCGGGGGGCCAGATACGCAGTATTTT.